Listed here are 16 T cell receptor beta chains from one sample, sequenced in a study of blood T cells in healthy people across ages. Next came a second PCR, run for about 6 to 11 cycles, which used a sample-barcoded 5' primer along with a J-beta primer mix. TCRdb re-called the 5' RACE reads through MiXCR, storing one row per CDR3 protein. The sample has fewer than 800,000 distinct CDR3 sequences, over 20% seen once. The specimen sequenced was blood. Every receptor here comes from a man between 65 and 80 years old in good health.

This clonotype has at least ten counts. This rearrangement joins TRBV5-6 to TRBJ1-6, with TRBD1 matching 7 bases. Germline V gene lookup returns CDR1 SGHDT and CDR2 YYEEEE. The CDR3 is 14 amino acids. V was clipped by 0 bases and J by 7 bases; unmatched bases: 1. The CDR3 is CASSLDRGNSPLHF. The CDR3 nucleotides read TGTGCCAGCAGCTTGGACAGGGGAAATTCACCCCTCCACTTT. The full variable domain, with the rest looked up from reference TRBV5-6 and TRBJ1-6, is DAGVTQSPTHLIKTRGQQVTLRCSPKSGHDTVSWYQQALGQGPQFIFQYYEEEERQRGNFPDRFSGHQFPNYSSELNVNALLLGDSALYLCASSLDRGNSPLHFGNGTRLTVT.

The chain joins TRBV6-2 or TRBV6-3 to TRBJ1-1, with D perhaps TRBD1 (5 bases). Between the trimmed V and J ends, which lost 6 bases and 1 base, there was a span of 9 bases. The CDR3 is 13 amino acids. Germline CDR1 and CDR2: MNHEY and SVGEGT. The CDR3 DNA is TGTGCCAGCAGAATACAGGCGAACACTGAAGCTTTCTTT. Translation: CASRIQANTEAFF.

Only a few counts were recorded for this clonotype. V and J are TRBV18 and TRBJ1-5; 7 positions match TRBD1. This CDR3 has 17 residues. Germline trimming cut 3 bases from V and 2 bases from J; bases unmatched to any gene: 10. Germline V gives CDR1 KGHSH, CDR2 LQKENI. As DNA, the CDR3 is TGTGCCAGCTCACCTAATACAGGGGAAATCGGCAATCAGCCCCAGCATTTT. This codes for CASSPNTGEIGNQPQHF. Looking up the rest from reference TRBV18 and TRBJ1-5 gives the full variable domain: NAGVMQNPRHLVRRRGQEARLRCSPMKGHSHVYWYRQLPEEGLKFMVYLQKENIIDESGMPKERFSAEFPKEGPSILRIQQVVRGDSAAYFCASSPNTGEIGNQPQHFGDGTRLSIL.

For this clonotype: At one boundary the junction diverges from the germline segment, which might be a read error. This chain joins TRBV12-3 or TRBV12-4 and TRBJ2-3, with 7 nucleotides matching TRBD1. The CDR3 contains 15 residues. DNA for the CDR3: TGTGCCAGCAGTTGGGTTAGAGGGGGCACAGATGCGCAGTATTTT. This codes for CASSWVRGGTDAQYF.

The chain couples TRBV6-2 or TRBV6-3 to TRBJ1-4; unclear D gene. The length of the CDR3 is 18 residues. The V end lost 0 bases, the J end lost 0 bases, and 14 bases lay between the germline ends. CDR1 is MNHEY, CDR2 SVGEGT, per germline. The CDR3 spells CASSYSPPVEPTNEKLFF. The CDR3 DNA is TGTGCCAGCAGTTACTCGCCGCCAGTGGAGCCAACTAATGAAAAACTGTTTTTT.

The rearrangement joins TRBV20-1 to TRBJ2-1, with 7 positions matching TRBD1. V was clipped by 0 bases and J by 0 bases; unmatched bases: 2. CDR3 size: 15 residues. Per germline, CDR1 DFQATT and CDR2 SNEGSKA (reference sequence). The CDR3 DNA is TGCAGTGCTAGAGACGACAGGGTCTCCTACAATGAGCAGTTCTTC. Its protein product is CSARDDRVSYNEQFF.

This clonotype has only a few counts. The rearrangement joins TRBV10-3 to TRBJ2-1, with a tentative D call TRBD2 (5 bases). The V gene lost 0 bases and the J gene lost 7 bases, with 13 bases spanning the gap. The CDR3 spans 15 residues. Germline CDR1 and CDR2: ENHRY and SYGVKD. The CDR3: CAISESVLGENEQFF. The DNA for the CDR3 is TGTGCCATCAGTGAGTCGGTATTGGGAGAGAATGAGCAGTTCTTC.

This clonotype was seen only a few times. The chain uses TRBV6-1 and TRBJ2-5; 10 nucleotides align to TRBD2. The DNA end lines up better with TRBJ2-1; the J call may be wrong. The CDR3 has 14 amino acids. Germline V CDR1 and CDR2: MNHNS, SASEGT. CDR3 in amino acids: CASRGLAGAHEQFF. The CDR3 DNA follows: TGTGCCAGCAGAGGTCTAGCGGGGGCCCATGAGCAGTTCTTC.

This clonotype was seen more than once but under ten times. The rearrangement links TRBV3-1 to TRBJ1-1; 7 bases agree with TRBD1. This CDR3 is 14 amino acids long. Trimming took 0 bases from V and 12 from J; bases not matched to a gene: 10. The germline CDR1 and CDR2 sequences are LGHDT and YNNKEL (reference sequence). The CDR3 nucleotides read TGTGCCAGCAGCCAAGACTTGAGTCACAGGGGTTCTTTCTTT. Its translation is CASSQDLSHRGSFF.

This chain links TRBV3-1 with TRBJ2-3; weak D call: TRBD1 (6 bases). Germline V gene lookup returns CDR1 LGHDT and CDR2 YNNKEL (reference sequence). Trimming pared 7 bases from V and 2 bases from J, leaving 16 bases between. The CDR3 totals 15 residues. The CDR3 is CASKGRTASTDTQYF. The CDR3 nucleotides read TGTGCCAGCAAGGGGCGGACAGCCTCCACAGATACGCAGTATTTT.

J is TRBJ2-1 and V is TRBV6-1; 8 positions agree with TRBD2. In germline, CDR1 is MNHNS, CDR2 SASEGT. V shed 4 bases, J shed 0 bases, and the junction held 8 bases outside the gene matches. The length of the CDR3 is 17 residues. The CDR3 bases are TGTGCCAGCAGTGGCGGTAGCGGGATCCCCTCCTACAATGAGCAGTTCTTC. Its protein product is CASSGGSGIPSYNEQFF.

The chain combines TRBV20-1 with TRBJ2-5; D not resolved. This CDR3 spans 15 amino acids. Germline V gives CDR1 DFQATT, CDR2 SNEGSKA (reference sequence). The germline V and J ends were trimmed by 0 bases and 1 base, with 12 bases remaining between them. The CDR3 protein is CSARDLSAVQETQYF. The CDR3 DNA sequence: TGCAGTGCTAGAGATCTCTCGGCAGTCCAAGAGACCCAGTACTTC.

The chain recombines TRBV27 with TRBJ1-6; the match to TRBD1 covers 7 bases. The CDR3 spans 15 residues. V was clipped by 4 bases and J by 10 bases; unmatched bases: 10. The germline V gene encodes CDR1 MNHEY and CDR2 SMNVEV (reference sequence). The CDR3 region has the DNA TGTGCCAGCAGTTCCCTACAGGGGCGGGGATCACCCCTCCACTTT. Translation gives CASSSLQGRGSPLHF.

In its sample, this clonotype was seen a few times. The CDR3 coding sequence is TGCAGTGCTAGCGGGACTAGAATCTACGAGCAGTACTTC. The encoded protein is CSASGTRIYEQYF. This chain links TRBV20-1 with TRBJ2-7; 8 bases are a match to TRBD2. This CDR3 comprises 13 residues. V dropped 3 bases and J dropped 3; count of bases not matched to a gene: 4. Germline CDR1 DFQATT, CDR2 SNEGSKA (reference sequence).

This clonotype came up many times. CDR3 protein: CASSQAGQGRSSNQPQHF. CDR3 nucleotide sequence: TGTGCCAGCAGCCAAGCGGGGCAAGGTCGTAGTAGCAATCAGCCCCAGCATTTT. The J gene is TRBJ1-5, the V gene TRBV3-1; possibly TRBD1 for D (5 bases). The germline CDR1 and CDR2 sequences are LGHDT and YNNKEL (reference sequence). V lost 1 base and J 0 bases, leaving 16 bases between the germline ends. The CDR3 contains 18 residues.

The chain has TRBV5-5 and TRBJ2-5; TRBD1 matches 9 bases. Judging by the DNA end, TRBJ2-1 fits better; the J call may be wrong. The CDR3 covers 16 residues. From germline, CDR1 is SGHKS and CDR2 YYEKEE (reference sequence). The chain's CDR3 is CASSFGGQGRRGEQFF. CDR3 sequence (DNA): TGTGCCAGCAGCTTCGGTGGACAGGGGCGCCGGGGAGAGCAGTTCTTC.